Listed here are 8 T cell receptor beta chains from one sample, sequenced in a study of blood T cell repertoires in COVID-19 (dated by TCRdb to the early 2020s). The library was generated by the immunoSEQ multiplex PCR assay. This is the immuneACCESS table as TCRdb keeps it, with only in-frame sequences that have V and J called. A part of the clones is gone; compared with another copy, unresolved V genes explain less than half, and the rest is unexplained. Across this sample there are approximately 150,000 clones, with 85% to 90% seen only once. Of the sample, 13% is held by the ten largest clones. Sequenced sample: peripheral blood. These receptors were taken from a man between 18 and 29 years old with COVID-19, enrolled during active disease.

This chain links TRBV25-1 with TRBJ2-1; the D is unclear. The ends were cut back, 0 bases at V and 2 bases at J, with 11 bases in the middle. This CDR3 region has 16 residues. Germline CDR1 reads MGHDK; CDR2 reads SYGVNS. The CDR3 nucleotides read TGTGCCAGCAGTGAATATCTCGTGGGCGCCTACAATGAGCAGTTCTTC. It specifies CASSEYLVGAYNEQFF.

The chain recombines TRBV12-3 or TRBV12-4 with TRBJ2-1; possible D gene TRBD2, 6 bases. This CDR3 comprises 13 residues. The V and J ends lost 4 bases and 5 bases respectively, with 9 bases between them. The CDR3 coding sequence is TGTGCCAGCAGTTCCACTAGCAACAATGAGCAGTTCTTC. Protein sequence: CASSSTSNNEQFF.

The chain employs TRBV29-1 and TRBJ2-1; 11 nucleotides align to TRBD2. V was pared by 5 bases and J by 6 bases, with 3 bases of the junction left unmatched. The CDR3 loop spans 13 amino acids. Germline CDR1 is SQVTM and CDR2 is ANQGSEA. The CDR3 sequence: CSVSLAGANEQFF. As DNA, the CDR3 is TGCAGCGTTTCACTAGCGGGAGCCAATGAGCAGTTCTTC.

Comments on this clone: An end of the junction does not agree with germline; a read error may underlie this. The J gene is TRBJ1-4, the V gene TRBV6-5; 10 bases match TRBD1. The CDR3 runs 15 residues. Germline lookup yields CDR1 MNHEY and CDR2 SVGAGI. CDR3: CASSYGTGENEKLLF. DNA for the CDR3: TGTGCCAGCAGTTACGGGACAGGGGAAAATGAAAAACTGCTTTTT.

J is TRBJ1-5 and V is TRBV28, with D uncertain. This CDR3 has 16 residues. Germline V gives CDR1 MDHEN, CDR2 SYDVKM. V lost 6 bases, J lost 4 bases, and 19 bases lay in between. CDR3 loop: CASSSPVDTRNQPQHF. The CDR3 DNA reads as TGTGCCAGCAGCTCGCCCGTCGACACAAGGAATCAGCCCCAGCATTTT.

The rearrangement uses TRBV2 and TRBJ1-1, with 9 positions matching TRBD1. CDR3 length: 14 residues. The junction had 7 bases not matched to a gene; V was cut back by 6 bases and J by 5 bases. Germline V gene sequence: CDR1 SNHLY, CDR2 FYNNEI. CDR3 residues: CASRPTGGVTEAFF. CDR3 in DNA: TGTGCCAGCAGGCCGACAGGGGGGGTAACTGAAGCTTTCTTT.

The rearrangement joins TRBV27 to TRBJ1-5, with D hard to call. Germline loops: CDR1 MNHEY, CDR2 SMNVEV (reference sequence). The CDR3 has 14 residues. V lost 6 bases and J lost 6, with 15 bases in between. The CDR3 reads CASRERAGVQPQHF. The CDR3 coding sequence is TGTGCCAGCAGGGAGCGGGCTGGGGTTCAGCCCCAGCATTTT.

The chain combines TRBV29-1 with TRBJ2-4; 7 positions agree with TRBD2. V shed 6 bases and J 0 bases; nucleotides not matched to a gene: 14. This CDR3 is built from 17 residues. CDR1 is SQVTM, CDR2 ANQGSEA, per germline. The CDR3, as DNA: TGCAGCGTCCACCGGGAGGAACAGAGACTAGCCAAAAACATTCAGTACTTC. Translated, it gives CSVHREEQRLAKNIQYF.